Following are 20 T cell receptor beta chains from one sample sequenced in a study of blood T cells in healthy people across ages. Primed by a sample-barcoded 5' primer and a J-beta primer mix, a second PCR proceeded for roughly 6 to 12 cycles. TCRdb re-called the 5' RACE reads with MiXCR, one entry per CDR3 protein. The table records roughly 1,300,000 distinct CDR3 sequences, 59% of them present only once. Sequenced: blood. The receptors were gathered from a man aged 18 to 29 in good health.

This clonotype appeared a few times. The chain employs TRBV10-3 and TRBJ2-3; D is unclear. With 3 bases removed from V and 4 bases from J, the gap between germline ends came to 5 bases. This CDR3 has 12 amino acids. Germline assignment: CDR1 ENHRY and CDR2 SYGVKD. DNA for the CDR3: TGTGCCATCAGTGACCTTCCAGATACGCAGTATTTT. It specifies CAISDLPDTQYF.

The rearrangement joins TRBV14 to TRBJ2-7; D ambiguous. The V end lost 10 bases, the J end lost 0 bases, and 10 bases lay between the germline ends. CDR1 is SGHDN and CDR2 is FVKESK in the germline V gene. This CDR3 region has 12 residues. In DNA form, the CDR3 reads TGTGCCACAGGCAGGAGCTCCTACGAGCAGTACTTC. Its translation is CATGRSSYEQYF.

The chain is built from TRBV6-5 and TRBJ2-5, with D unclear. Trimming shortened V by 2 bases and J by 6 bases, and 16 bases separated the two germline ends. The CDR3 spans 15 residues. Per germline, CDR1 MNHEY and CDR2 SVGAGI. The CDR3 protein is CASSYGPYERKTQYF. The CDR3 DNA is TGTGCCAGCAGTTACGGCCCCTATGAGAGGAAGACCCAGTACTTC.

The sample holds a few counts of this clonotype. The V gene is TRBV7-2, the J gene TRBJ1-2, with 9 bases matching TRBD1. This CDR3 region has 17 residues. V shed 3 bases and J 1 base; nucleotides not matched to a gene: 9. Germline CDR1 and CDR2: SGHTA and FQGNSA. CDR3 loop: CASSFREGQGSNYGYTF. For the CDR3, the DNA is TGTGCCAGCAGCTTCCGGGAAGGACAGGGGAGTAACTATGGCTACACCTTC.

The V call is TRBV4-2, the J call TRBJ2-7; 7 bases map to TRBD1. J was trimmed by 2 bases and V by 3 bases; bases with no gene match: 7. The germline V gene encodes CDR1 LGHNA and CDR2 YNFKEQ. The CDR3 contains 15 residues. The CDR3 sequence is CASSQPGQATYEQYF. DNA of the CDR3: TGTGCCAGCAGCCAGCCCGGACAGGCCACCTACGAGCAGTACTTC.

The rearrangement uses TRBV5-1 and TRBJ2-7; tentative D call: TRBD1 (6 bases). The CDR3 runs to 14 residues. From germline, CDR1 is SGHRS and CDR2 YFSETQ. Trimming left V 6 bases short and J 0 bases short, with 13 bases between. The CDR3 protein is CASTIGGVSYEQYF. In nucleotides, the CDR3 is TGCGCCAGCACTATAGGGGGAGTCTCCTACGAGCAGTACTTC.

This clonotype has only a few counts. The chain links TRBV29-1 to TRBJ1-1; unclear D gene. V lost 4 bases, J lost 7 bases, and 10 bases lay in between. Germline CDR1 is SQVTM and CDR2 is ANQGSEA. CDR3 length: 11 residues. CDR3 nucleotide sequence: TGCAGCGTTGGTCTCGACGGTGAAGCTTTCTTT. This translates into CSVGLDGEAFF.

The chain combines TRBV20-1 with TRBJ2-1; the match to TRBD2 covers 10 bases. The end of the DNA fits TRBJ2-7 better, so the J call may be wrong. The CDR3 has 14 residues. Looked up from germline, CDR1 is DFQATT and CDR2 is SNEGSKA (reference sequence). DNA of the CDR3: TGCAGTGCTAGAGGGACTAGCGGCCTCAATGAGCAGTACTTC. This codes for CSARGTSGLNEQYF.

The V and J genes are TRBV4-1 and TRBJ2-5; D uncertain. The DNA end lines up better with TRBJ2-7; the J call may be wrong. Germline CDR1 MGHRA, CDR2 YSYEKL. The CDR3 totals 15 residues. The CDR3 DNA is TGCGCCAGCAGCCAAGATGTCCGGGTTCTGAACGAGCAGTACTTC. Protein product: CASSQDVRVLNEQYF.

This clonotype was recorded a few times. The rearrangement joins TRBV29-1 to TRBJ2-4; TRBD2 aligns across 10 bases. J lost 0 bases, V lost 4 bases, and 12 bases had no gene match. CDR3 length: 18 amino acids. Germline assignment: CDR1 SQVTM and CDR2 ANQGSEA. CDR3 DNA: TGCAGCGTTGGGGGGGAACTAGCGGGAATCGCAGCCAAAAACATTCAGTACTTC. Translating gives CSVGGELAGIAAKNIQYF.

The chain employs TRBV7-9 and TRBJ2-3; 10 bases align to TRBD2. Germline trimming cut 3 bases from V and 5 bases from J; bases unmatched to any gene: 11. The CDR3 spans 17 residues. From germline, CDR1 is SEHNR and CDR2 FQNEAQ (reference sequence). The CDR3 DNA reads TGTGCCAGCAGCTTGGATTGGCTAGCGGGAGAACAAGATACGCAGTATTTT. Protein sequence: CASSLDWLAGEQDTQYF.

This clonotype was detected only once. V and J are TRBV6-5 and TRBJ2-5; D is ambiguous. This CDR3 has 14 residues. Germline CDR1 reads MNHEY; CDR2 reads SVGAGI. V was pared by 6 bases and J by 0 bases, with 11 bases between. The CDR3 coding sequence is TGTGCCAGCAGGCCTGTGGGGTACCAAGAGACCCAGTACTTC. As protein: CASRPVGYQETQYF.

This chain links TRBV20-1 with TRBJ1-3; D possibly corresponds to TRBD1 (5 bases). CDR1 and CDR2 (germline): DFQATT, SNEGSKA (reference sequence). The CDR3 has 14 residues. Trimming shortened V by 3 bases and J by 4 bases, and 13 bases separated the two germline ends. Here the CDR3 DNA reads TGCAGTGCTAGGCCCGGGACGGGAGGAAACACCATATATTTT. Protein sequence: CSARPGTGGNTIYF.

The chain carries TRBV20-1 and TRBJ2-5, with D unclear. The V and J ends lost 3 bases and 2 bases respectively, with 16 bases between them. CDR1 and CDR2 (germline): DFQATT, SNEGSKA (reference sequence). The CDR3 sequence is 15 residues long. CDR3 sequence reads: CSASRMAFEQETQYF. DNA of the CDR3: TGCAGTGCTAGTCGGATGGCTTTCGAGCAAGAGACCCAGTACTTC.

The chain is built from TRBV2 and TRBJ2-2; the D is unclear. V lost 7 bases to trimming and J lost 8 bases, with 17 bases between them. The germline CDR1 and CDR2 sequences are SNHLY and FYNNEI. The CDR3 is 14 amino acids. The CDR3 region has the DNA TGTGCCAGCATAAGGCCGTCGGATGGGGGGGAGCTGTTTTTT. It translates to CASIRPSDGGELFF.

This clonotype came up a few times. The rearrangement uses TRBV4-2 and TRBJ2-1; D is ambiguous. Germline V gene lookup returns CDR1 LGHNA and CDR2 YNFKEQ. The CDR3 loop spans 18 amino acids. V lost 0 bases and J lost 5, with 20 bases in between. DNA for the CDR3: TGTGCCAGCAGCCAAGATCTTGTGACTTACAAGAACCACAATGAGCAGTTCTTC. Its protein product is CASSQDLVTYKNHNEQFF.

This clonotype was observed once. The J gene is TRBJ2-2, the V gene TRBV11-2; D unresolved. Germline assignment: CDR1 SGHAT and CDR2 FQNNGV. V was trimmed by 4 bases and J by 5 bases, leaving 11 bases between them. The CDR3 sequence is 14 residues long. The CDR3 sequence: CASSSNTGTGELFF. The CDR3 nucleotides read TGTGCCAGCAGCTCCAATACCGGGACCGGGGAGCTGTTTTTT. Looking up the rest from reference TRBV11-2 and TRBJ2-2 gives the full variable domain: EAGVAQSPRYKIIEKRQSVAFWCNPISGHATLYWYQQILGQGPKLLIQFQNNGVVDDSQLPKDRFSAERLKGVDSTLKIQPAKLEDSAVYLCASSSNTGTGELFFGEGSRLTVL.

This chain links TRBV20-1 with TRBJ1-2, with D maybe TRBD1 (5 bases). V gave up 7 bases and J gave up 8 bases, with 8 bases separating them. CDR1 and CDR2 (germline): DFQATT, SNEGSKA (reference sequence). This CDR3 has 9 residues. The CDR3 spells CSGGEGYTF. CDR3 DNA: TGCAGTGGGGGGGAAGGCTACACCTTC.

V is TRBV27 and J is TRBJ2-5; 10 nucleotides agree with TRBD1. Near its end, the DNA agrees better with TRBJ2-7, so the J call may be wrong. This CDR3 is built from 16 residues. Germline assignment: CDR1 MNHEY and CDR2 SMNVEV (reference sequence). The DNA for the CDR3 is TGTGCCAGCAGTTTATCACGGGACAGGGGATTTTACGAGCAGTACTTC. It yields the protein CASSLSRDRGFYEQYF.

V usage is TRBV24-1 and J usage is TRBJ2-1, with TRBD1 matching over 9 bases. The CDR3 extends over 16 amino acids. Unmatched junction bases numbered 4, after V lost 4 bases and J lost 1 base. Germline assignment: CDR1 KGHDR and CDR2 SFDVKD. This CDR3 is CATSETGQGSYNEQFF. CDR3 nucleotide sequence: TGTGCCACCAGTGAAACCGGACAGGGGTCCTACAATGAGCAGTTCTTC.